These 2 T cell receptor beta chains were sequenced from one sample in a study of blood T cell repertoires in COVID-19. Produced via immunoSEQ multiplex PCR; TCRdb's table is partial and in-frame only. This sample yields some 490,000 clones, of which approximately 90% are seen a single time; around 8% belongs to the top ten. The sample comprised PBMCs or T cells enriched from blood (not recorded which). Receptor source: a woman aged 55-69 years who had recovered from COVID-19.

The V gene is TRBV7-9, the J gene TRBJ2-7; 15 bases align to TRBD2. J was trimmed by 6 bases and V by 5 bases; bases with no gene match: 8. In germline, CDR1 is SEHNR, CDR2 FQNEAQ (reference sequence). The CDR3 has 16 amino acids. CDR3 DNA: TGTGCCAGCAGCGTCGGGACTAGCGGGGGGAAGGGCGAGCAGTACTTC. Translated: CASSVGTSGGKGEQYF.

V and J are TRBV29-1 and TRBJ2-1, with 8 bases identical to TRBD2. The CDR3 spans 15 residues. The ends lost 1 base at V and 7 bases at J; junction bases unmatched: 9. Per germline, CDR1 SQVTM and CDR2 ANQGSEA. In nucleotides, the CDR3 is TGCAGCGTTGAAGGAGAGCGGGGGCACAGGAATGAGCAGTTCTTC. It yields the protein CSVEGERGHRNEQFF.